The clone carrying this TCR beta chain was counted only a few times. Its antigen is unidentified. Individual cDNA molecules were tagged with unique molecular identifiers. TCRdb analysed the 5' RACE reads with MiXCR anew, one entry per CDR3 protein. The sample includes under 70,000 distinct CDR3 sequences, around 14% of them seen just once. Germline V gene lookup returns CDR1 SEHNR and CDR2 FQNEAQ (reference sequence). V was pared by 3 bases and J by 2 bases, with 8 bases between. The CDR3 has 13 residues. This entry is derived from a study of early T cells in non-severe SARS-CoV-2 infection. Background on the study: It was bulk RNA from unsorted whole blood that was sequenced, and the chains were unpaired.

Broader study findings: The matching step, a VDJdb search, favored anti-spike CD8 responses and missed private and CD4 specificities.

The source material was whole blood, sampled at baseline. The V gene is TRBV7-9, the J gene TRBJ2-7; unclear D gene. The clonotype originates from an adult who was a healthcare worker with PCR-confirmed SARS-CoV-2 infection or an uninfected control (not recorded which). CDR3 coding DNA: TGTGCCAGCAGCTTGCGCGGTACCTACGAGCAGTACTTC. Amino acid sequence: CASSLRGTYEQYF.